This paragraph reports one T cell receptor (beta chain). Its antigen is currently unknown. This specimen belongs to a study of shared clonotypes between healthy human individuals. Every one of the donors was a Caucasian adult that lived in Nashville, Tennessee. The CDR3 is made up of 15 amino acids. V gave up 0 bases and J gave up 3 bases; unmatched junction bases: 5. Germline CDR1 and CDR2: MNHEY and SMNVEV (reference sequence). Points from the study as a whole: Blood was the sole source, and tissue repertoires probably differ. Richness estimates generally favored naive over memory subsets. Sorted-subset sequencing, rarefaction showed, was incomplete despite large depth.

Profiling relied on immunoSEQ multiplex PCR, and the TCRdb table lists in-frame clones only, not all of them. Altogether about 120,000 clones are present, about 71% being singletons, with the ten largest covering about 23%. The rearrangement joins TRBV27 to TRBJ2-7; the match to TRBD1 covers 7 bases. The origin of this receptor is a woman in her thirties in good health. Sequenced: memory CD8+ T cells sorted from blood. The subset was: CD45RO+ cells pooled with CCR7-negative TemRA cells. The CDR3 here is CASSLSSGGFYEQYF. The CDR3 region has the DNA TGTGCCAGCAGTTTATCGTCAGGGGGTTTCTACGAGCAGTACTTC.